The 3 T cell receptor beta chains below come from one sample, sequenced in a study of blood T cells in healthy people across ages. Together with a sample-barcoded 5' primer, a J-beta primer mix was included in a second PCR lasting about 7 to 12 cycles. TCRdb passed the 5' RACE reads through MiXCR, listing each CDR3 protein once. The top ten clones hold around 32% of a sample with 700,000 or so distinct CDR3 sequences, around 43% of them seen once. The sample consisted of blood. These receptors came from a man older than 75 in good health.

Turning to this clonotype: One junction end does not reproduce the germline sequence, and a read error may be involved. This chain uses TRBV7-2 with TRBJ2-7, with D maybe TRBD1 (7 bases). Per the germline V gene, CDR1 is SGHTA and CDR2 is FQGNSA. This CDR3 is built from 14 residues. CDR3 sequence reads: CASSLRQGGYKQYF. The CDR3 bases are TGTGCCAGCAGCCTTCGACAGGGAGGCTACAAGCAGTACTTC.

This clonotype was observed a handful of times. The chain couples TRBV7-3 to TRBJ2-1, with a possible D match to TRBD2 (6 bases). The CDR3 spans 16 residues. The germline V gene has CDR1 SGHTA and CDR2 FQGTGA. Deletions cut 5 bases from V and 3 bases from J, with 17 bases between. The CDR3, as DNA: TGTGCCAGCAGCCCCAGGATCGGGGGTGTCTACAATGAGCAGTTCTTC. Residues: CASSPRIGGVYNEQFF.

This clonotype was seen at least ten times. The rearrangement links TRBV29-1 to TRBJ2-7; 7 nucleotides line up with TRBD1. J lost 6 bases, V lost 4 bases, and 3 bases had no gene match. The CDR3 is 11 residues long. CDR1 is SQVTM, CDR2 ANQGSEA, per germline. CDR3 DNA: TGCAGCGTTGGCCGACAGGGCGAGCAGTACTTC. It translates to CSVGRQGEQYF.